This T cell receptor beta chain derives from a study of blood T cell repertoires in COVID-19. As for the study in general: PBMCs, B-cell-depleted T cells, or T cells provided the cDNA or gDNA that made up the material.

Authors' data handling: It was from reference gene primer amplification that nucleated cell counts were estimated. Using immunoSEQ multiplex PCR, the repertoire was profiled, and TCRdb retains in-frame clones only, with some absent. V and J calls and clone size are copied from that table; D and trimming were computed from the DNA. Of over 250,000 clones detected, about 88% appear once; the ten largest clones hold 2%. Clinical history reported by participants formed the basis on which cohorts were assigned. The TCR was taken from a woman aged 55-70 years in a cohort exposed to, infected with or recovered from COVID-19 (not recorded which). The specimen sequenced was PBMCs or T cells enriched from blood (not recorded which).

CDR3 residues: CASGRVGRYEQYF. CDR3 nucleotide sequence: TGTGCCAGCGGAAGGGTGGGGCGCTACGAGCAGTACTTC. The chain is built from TRBV6-5 and TRBJ2-7; D is perhaps TRBD1 (5 bases). Trimming pared 8 bases from V and 3 bases from J, leaving 14 bases between. Germline CDR1 reads MNHEY; CDR2 reads SVGAGI. The CDR3 extends over 13 amino acids.